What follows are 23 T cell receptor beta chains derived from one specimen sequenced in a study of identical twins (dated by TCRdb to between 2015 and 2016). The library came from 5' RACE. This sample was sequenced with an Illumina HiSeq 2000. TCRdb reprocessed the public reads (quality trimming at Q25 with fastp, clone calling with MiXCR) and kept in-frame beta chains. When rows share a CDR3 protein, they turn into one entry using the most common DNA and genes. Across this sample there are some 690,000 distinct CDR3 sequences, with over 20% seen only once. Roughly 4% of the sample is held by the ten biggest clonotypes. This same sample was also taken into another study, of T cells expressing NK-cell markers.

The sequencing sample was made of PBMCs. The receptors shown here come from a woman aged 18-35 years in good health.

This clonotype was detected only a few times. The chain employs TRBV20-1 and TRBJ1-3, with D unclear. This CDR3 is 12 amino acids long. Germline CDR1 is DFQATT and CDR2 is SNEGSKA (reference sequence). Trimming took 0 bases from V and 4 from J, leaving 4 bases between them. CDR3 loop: CSAREGGNTIYF. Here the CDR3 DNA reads TGCAGTGCTAGAGAAGGGGGAAACACCATATATTTT.

The CDR3 DNA reads as TGTGCCAGCAGCCCGAACCTGGGGACTGAAGCTTTCTTT. It specifies CASSPNLGTEAFF. The chain has TRBV3-1 and TRBJ1-1; D unresolved. The CDR3 runs to 13 residues. The ends were cut back, 4 bases at V and 5 bases at J, with 11 bases in the middle. Germline values: CDR1 LGHDT, CDR2 YNNKEL (reference sequence).

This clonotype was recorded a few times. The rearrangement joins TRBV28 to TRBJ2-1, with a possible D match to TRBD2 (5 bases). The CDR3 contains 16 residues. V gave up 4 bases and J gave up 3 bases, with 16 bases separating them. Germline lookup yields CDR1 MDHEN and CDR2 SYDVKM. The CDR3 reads CASSSPGSGIYNEQFF. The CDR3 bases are TGTGCCAGCAGTTCTCCGGGATCAGGCATCTACAATGAGCAGTTCTTC.

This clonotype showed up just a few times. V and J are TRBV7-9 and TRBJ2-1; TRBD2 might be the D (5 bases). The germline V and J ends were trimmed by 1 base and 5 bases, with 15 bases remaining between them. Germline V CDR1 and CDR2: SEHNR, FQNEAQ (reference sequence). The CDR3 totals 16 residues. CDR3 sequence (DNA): TGTGCCAGCAGCTTAGTTGTGGTACTAGATGACAATGAGCAGTTCTTC. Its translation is CASSLVVVLDDNEQFF.

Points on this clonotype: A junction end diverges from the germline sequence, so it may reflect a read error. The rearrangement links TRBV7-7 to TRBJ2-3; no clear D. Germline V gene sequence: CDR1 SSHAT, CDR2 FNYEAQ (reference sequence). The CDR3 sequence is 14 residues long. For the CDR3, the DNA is TGTGCTAGCAGCCCAGGCCTAAAGACAGATACGCAGTATTTT. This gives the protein CASSPGLKTDTQYF. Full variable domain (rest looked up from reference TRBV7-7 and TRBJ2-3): GAGVSQSPRYKVTKRGQDVTLRCDPISSHATLYWYQQALGQGPEFLTYFNYEAQPDKSGLPSDRFSAERPEGSISTLTIQRTEQRDSAMYRCASSPGLKTDTQYFGPGTRLTVL.

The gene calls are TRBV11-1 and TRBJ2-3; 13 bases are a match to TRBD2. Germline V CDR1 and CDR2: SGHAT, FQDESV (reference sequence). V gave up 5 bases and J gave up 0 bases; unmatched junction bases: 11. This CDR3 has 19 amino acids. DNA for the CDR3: TGTGCCAGCAGCCGATGGACTAGCGGGGGCCACAGGAGCACAGATACGCAGTATTTT. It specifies CASSRWTSGGHRSTDTQYF.

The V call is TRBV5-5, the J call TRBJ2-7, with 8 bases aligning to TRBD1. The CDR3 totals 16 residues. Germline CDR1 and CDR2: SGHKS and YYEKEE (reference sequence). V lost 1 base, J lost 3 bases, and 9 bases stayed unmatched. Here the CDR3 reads CASSLRPGTGGYEQYF. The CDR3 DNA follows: TGTGCCAGCAGCTTGCGACCCGGGACAGGCGGCTACGAGCAGTACTTC. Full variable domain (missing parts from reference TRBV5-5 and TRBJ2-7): DAGVTQSPTHLIKTRGQQVTLRCSPISGHKSVSWYQQVLGQGPQFIFQYYEKEERGRGNFPDRFSARQFPNYSSELNVNALLLGDSALYLCASSLRPGTGGYEQYFGPGTRLTVT.

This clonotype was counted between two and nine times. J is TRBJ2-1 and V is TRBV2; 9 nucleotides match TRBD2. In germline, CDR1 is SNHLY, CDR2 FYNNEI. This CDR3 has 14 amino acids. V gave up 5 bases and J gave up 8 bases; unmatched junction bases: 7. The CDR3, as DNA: TGTGCCAGCAGTAGTTTAGCGGGGGAGGATGAGCAGTTCTTC. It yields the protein CASSSLAGEDEQFF.

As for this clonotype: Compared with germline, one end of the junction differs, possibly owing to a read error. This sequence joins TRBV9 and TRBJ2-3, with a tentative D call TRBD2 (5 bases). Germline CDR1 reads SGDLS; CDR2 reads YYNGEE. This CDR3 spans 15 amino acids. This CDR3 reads CACSVAPEVTDTQYF. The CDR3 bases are TGTGCCTGCAGCGTAGCCCCGGAGGTCACAGATACGCAGTATTTT. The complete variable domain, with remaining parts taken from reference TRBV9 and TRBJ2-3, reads DSGVTQTPKHLITATGQRVTLRCSPRSGDLSVYWYQQSLDQGLQFLIQYYNGEERAKGNILERFSAQQFPDLHSELNLSSLELGDSALYFCACSVAPEVTDTQYFGPGTRLTVL.

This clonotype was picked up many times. The CDR3 DNA reads as TGTGCCAGCAGCACGGTAGGGGACAGGGTAGAGACCCAGTACTTC. Its protein product is CASSTVGDRVETQYF. The chain carries TRBV4-2 and TRBJ2-5, with 9 bases lining up with TRBD1. Trimming took 5 bases from V and 4 from J; bases not matched to a gene: 8. CDR1 LGHNA and CDR2 YNFKEQ come from the germline V gene. There are 15 residues in the CDR3.

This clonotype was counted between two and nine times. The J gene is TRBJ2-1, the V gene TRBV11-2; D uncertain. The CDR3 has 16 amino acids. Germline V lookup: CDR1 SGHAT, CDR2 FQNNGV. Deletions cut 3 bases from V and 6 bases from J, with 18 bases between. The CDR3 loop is CASSFTFSLVPNEQFF. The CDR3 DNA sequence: TGTGCCAGCAGCTTTACATTCTCCTTAGTACCCAATGAGCAGTTCTTC.

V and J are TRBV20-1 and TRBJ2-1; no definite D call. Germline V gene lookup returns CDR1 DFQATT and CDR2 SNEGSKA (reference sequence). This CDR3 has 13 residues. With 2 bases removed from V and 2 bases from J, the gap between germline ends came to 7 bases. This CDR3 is CSARLSPYNEQFF. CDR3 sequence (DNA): TGCAGTGCTAGACTGTCACCCTACAATGAGCAGTTCTTC.

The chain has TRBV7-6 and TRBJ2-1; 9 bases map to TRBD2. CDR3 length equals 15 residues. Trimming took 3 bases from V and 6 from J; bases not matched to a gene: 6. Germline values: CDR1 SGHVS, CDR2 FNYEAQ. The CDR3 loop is CASSLGLASGNEQFF. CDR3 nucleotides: TGTGCCAGCAGCTTGGGACTAGCCTCAGGCAATGAGCAGTTCTTC.

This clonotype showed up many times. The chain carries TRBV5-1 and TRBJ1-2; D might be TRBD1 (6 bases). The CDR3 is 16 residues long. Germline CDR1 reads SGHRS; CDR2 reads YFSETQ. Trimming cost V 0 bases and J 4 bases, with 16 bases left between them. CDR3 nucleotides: TGCGCCAGCAGCTTGGAAGAGCAGGGGAAGTTCTATGGCTACACCTTC. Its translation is CASSLEEQGKFYGYTF.

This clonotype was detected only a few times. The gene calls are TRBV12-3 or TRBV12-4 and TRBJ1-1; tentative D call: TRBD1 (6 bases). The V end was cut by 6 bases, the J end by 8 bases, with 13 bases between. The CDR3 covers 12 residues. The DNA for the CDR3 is TGTGCCAGCAGAGACAGGCTCCTCGAAGCTTTCTTT. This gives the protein CASRDRLLEAFF.

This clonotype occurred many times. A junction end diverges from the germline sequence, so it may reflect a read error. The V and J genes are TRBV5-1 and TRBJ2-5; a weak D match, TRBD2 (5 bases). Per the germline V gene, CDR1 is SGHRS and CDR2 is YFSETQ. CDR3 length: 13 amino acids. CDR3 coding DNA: TGTGCCAGCAGTCTTGGACTGGAAGAGACCCAGTACTTC. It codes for CASSLGLEETQYF. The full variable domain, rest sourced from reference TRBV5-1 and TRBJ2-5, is KAGVTQTPRYLIKTRGQQVTLSCSPISGHRSVSWYQQTPGQGLQFLFEYFSETQRNKGNFPGRFSGRQFSNSRSEMNVSTLELGDSALYLCASSLGLEETQYFGPGTRLLVL.

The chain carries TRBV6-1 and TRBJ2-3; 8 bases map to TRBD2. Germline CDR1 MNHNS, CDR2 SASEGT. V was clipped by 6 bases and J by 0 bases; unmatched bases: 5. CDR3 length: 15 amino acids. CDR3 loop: CASSQIAGSTDTQYF. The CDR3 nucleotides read TGTGCCAGCAGCCAGATAGCGGGGAGCACAGATACGCAGTATTTT.

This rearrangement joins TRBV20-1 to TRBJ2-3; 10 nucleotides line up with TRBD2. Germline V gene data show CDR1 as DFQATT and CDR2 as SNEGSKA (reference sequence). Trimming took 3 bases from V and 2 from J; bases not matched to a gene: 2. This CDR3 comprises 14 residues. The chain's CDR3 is CSASSGRPTDTQYF. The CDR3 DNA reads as TGCAGTGCTAGTAGCGGGAGGCCCACAGATACGCAGTATTTT.

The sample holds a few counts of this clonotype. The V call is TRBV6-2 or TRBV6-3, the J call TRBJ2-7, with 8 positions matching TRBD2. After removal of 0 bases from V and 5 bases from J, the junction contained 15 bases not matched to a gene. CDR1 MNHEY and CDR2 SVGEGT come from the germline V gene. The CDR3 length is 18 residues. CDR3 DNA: TGTGCCAGCAGTTACTCCATTGGTAGCGGGAAGGTAAGAAACGAGCAGTACTTC. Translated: CASSYSIGSGKVRNEQYF.

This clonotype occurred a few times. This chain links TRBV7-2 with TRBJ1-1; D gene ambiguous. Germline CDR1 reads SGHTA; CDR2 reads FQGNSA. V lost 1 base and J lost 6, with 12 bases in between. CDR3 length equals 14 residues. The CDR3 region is CASSLVWSEPEAFF. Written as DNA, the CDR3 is TGTGCCAGCAGCTTAGTTTGGTCGGAGCCTGAAGCTTTCTTT.

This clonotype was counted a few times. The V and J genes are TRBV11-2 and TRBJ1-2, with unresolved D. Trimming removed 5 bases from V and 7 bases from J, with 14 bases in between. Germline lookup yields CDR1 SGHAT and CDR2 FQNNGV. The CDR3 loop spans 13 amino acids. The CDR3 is CASSRPGIAGYTF. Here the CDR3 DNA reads TGTGCCAGCAGCCGACCCGGGATTGCTGGCTACACCTTC.

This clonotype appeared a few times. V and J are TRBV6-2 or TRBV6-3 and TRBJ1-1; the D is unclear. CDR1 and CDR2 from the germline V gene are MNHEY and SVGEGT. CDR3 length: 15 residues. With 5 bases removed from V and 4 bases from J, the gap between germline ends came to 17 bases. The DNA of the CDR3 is TGTGCCAGCAGTAGGACCGCTGCTCTTCGCACTGAAGCTTTCTTT. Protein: CASSRTAALRTEAFF.

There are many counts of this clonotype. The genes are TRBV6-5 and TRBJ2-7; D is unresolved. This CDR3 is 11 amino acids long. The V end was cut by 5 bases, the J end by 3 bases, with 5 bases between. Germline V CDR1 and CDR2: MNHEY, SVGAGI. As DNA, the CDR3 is TGTGCCAGCAGTAAGAACTACGAGCAGTACTTC. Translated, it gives CASSKNYEQYF.